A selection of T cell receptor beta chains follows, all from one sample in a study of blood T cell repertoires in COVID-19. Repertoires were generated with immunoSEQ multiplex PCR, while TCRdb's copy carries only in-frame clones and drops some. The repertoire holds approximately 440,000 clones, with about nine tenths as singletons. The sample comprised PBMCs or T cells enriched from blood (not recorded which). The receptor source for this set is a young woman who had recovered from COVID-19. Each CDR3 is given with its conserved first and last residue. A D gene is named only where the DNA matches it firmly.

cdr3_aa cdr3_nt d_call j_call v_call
CAWSAGTDNSPLHF TGTGCCTGGAGCGCGGGGACAGATAATTCACCCCTCCACTTT TRBD1 TRBJ1-6 TRBV30
CANPRSRDIPAAEAFF TGTGCCAACCCGCGATCGAGGGACATACCCGCCGCTGAAGCTTTCTTT - TRBJ1-1 TRBV6-4
CASSLYSGDYEQYF TGTGCCAGCTCACTTTACAGCGGGGACTACGAGCAGTACTTC TRBD2 TRBJ2-7 TRBV18
CSARDLEQYF TGCAGTGCTAGAGATCTCGAGCAGTACTTC - TRBJ2-7 TRBV20-1
CACRPGQTNTGELFF TGTGCCTGCCGTCCGGGACAAACGAACACCGGGGAGCTGTTTTTT - TRBJ2-2 TRBV30
CASSPLLGQGDQPQHF TGTGCCAGCAGCCCTCTCCTTGGGCAGGGGGATCAGCCCCAGCATTTT TRBD1 TRBJ1-5 TRBV27
CASSVAGLSNQPQHF TGTGCCAGCAGCGTAGCAGGGCTTAGCAATCAGCCCCAGCATTTT - TRBJ1-5 TRBV9
CASTPRGGVNQPQHF TGTGCCAGTACCCCCCGGGGAGGGGTCAATCAGCCCCAGCATTTT - TRBJ1-5 TRBV19
CASSPSGDVDEQFF TGTGCCAGCAGCCCTTCGGGGGATGTCGATGAGCAGTTCTTC - TRBJ2-1 TRBV7-8
CASSSGKNTEAFF TGTGCCAGCAGCTCGGGTAAGAACACTGAAGCTTTCTTT - TRBJ1-1 TRBV7-9
CASSLGLAGDRQYF TGCGCCAGCAGCTTGGGGCTAGCGGGGGACCGGCAGTACTTC TRBD2 TRBJ2-5 TRBV5-1
CARRPTRRSTGGNSNQPQHF TGTGCCAGGCGTCCTACCCGAAGATCCACAGGGGGGAACAGCAATCAGCCCCAGCATTTT TRBD1 TRBJ1-5 TRBV27
CAISPRQGWDEQFF TGTGCCATCAGTCCTCGACAGGGTTGGGATGAGCAGTTCTTC TRBD1 TRBJ2-1 TRBV10-3
CASSLQGGTEYNEQFF TGTGCCAGCAGCTTGCAGGGCGGGACGGAGTACAATGAGCAGTTCTTC - TRBJ2-1 TRBV7-2
CASSPFKTGYNEQFF TGTGCCAGCTCACCGTTTAAGACAGGTTACAATGAGCAGTTCTTC - TRBJ2-1 TRBV18
CASSLVTRLGDSSYEQYF TGTGCCAGCAGCTTAGTAACAAGGTTGGGGGACAGCTCCTACGAGCAGTACTTC TRBD1 TRBJ2-7 TRBV11-3
CATSRGTGAGQPQHF TGTGCCACCAGCAGAGGGACTGGAGCAGGTCAGCCCCAGCATTTT - TRBJ1-5 TRBV15